This is a list of T cell receptor beta chains from one sample in a study of vaccination and CD4 T cells after COVID-19. No cognate antigen is known for these TCRs. TCRdb re-analysed the PCR reads in MiXCR, keeping a single row per CDR3 protein. This sample yields 14,000 to 15,000 distinct CDR3 sequences, of which around 50% are seen a single time; roughly 25% belongs to the top ten. Sequenced here: cultured CD4+ T cells from blood, sampled after SARS-CoV-2 vaccination. These receptors originate from a human donor with COVID-19. Each CDR3 is given with its conserved first and last residue. The order of the fields is D gene, J gene, CDR3 length, V gene, clone size, CDR3 protein, CDR3 DNA. The D gene is left open where the match is weak. Size values are once, few and many counts, or a class for expanded clones, and some rows have none.

d_call: TRBD1; j_call: TRBJ2-2; cdr3_length: 16; v_call: TRBV12-3/TRBV12-4; clone_size: .; cdr3_aa: CASTERGQANTGELFF; cdr3_nt: TGTGCCAGCACCGAGAGGGGACAGGCGAACACCGGGGAGCTGTTTTTT
d_call: .; j_call: TRBJ1-2; cdr3_length: 14; v_call: TRBV7-2; clone_size: few; cdr3_aa: CASSQMGRNYGYTF; cdr3_nt: TGTGCCAGCAGCCAGATGGGCAGGAACTATGGCTACACCTTC
d_call: TRBD1; j_call: TRBJ2-2; cdr3_length: 16; v_call: TRBV2; clone_size: .; cdr3_aa: CASSEQPGRTGGELFF; cdr3_nt: TGTGCCAGCAGTGAACAGCCAGGGCGGACAGGCGGGGAGCTGTTTTTT
d_call: TRBD2; j_call: TRBJ2-5; cdr3_length: 17; v_call: TRBV7-2; clone_size: .; cdr3_aa: CASSSTSGGPKGGTQYF; cdr3_nt: TGTGCCAGCAGCTCGACTAGCGGGGGACCCAAAGGGGGGACCCAGTACTTC
d_call: .; j_call: TRBJ1-5; cdr3_length: 13; v_call: TRBV2; clone_size: .; cdr3_aa: CASSVSGNQPQHF; cdr3_nt: TGTGCCAGCAGTGTTAGCGGCAATCAGCCCCAGCATTTT
d_call: .; j_call: TRBJ1-5; cdr3_length: 14; v_call: TRBV19; clone_size: .; cdr3_aa: CASSMGTGNQPQHF; cdr3_nt: TGTGCCAGTAGTATGGGTACGGGCAATCAGCCCCAGCATTTT
d_call: TRBD1; j_call: TRBJ2-1; cdr3_length: 16; v_call: TRBV6-5; clone_size: .; cdr3_aa: CASSYPRQGGDNEQFF; cdr3_nt: TGTGCCAGCAGTTACCCCCGACAGGGGGGGGACAATGAGCAGTTCTTC
d_call: .; j_call: TRBJ2-3; cdr3_length: 16; v_call: TRBV6-2/TRBV6-3; clone_size: .; cdr3_aa: CASTPRLVFSTDTQYF; cdr3_nt: TGTGCCAGCACCCCCCGACTAGTTTTTAGCACAGATACGCAGTATTTT
d_call: TRBD1; j_call: TRBJ2-7; cdr3_length: 15; v_call: TRBV6-2/TRBV6-3; clone_size: .; cdr3_aa: CASSYTGDRGRKQYF; cdr3_nt: TGTGCCAGCAGTTACACGGGTGACAGGGGGAGGAAGCAGTACTTC
d_call: .; j_call: TRBJ2-7; cdr3_length: 14; v_call: TRBV19; clone_size: .; cdr3_aa: CASKCDLKHGVRNF; cdr3_nt: TGTGCCAGTAAGTGTGACTTAAAACACGGAGTCAGGAACTTC
d_call: .; j_call: TRBJ1-1; cdr3_length: 14; v_call: TRBV10-3; clone_size: few; cdr3_aa: CAISTTGPDTEAFF; cdr3_nt: TGTGCCATCAGTACCACAGGCCCCGACACTGAAGCTTTCTTT
d_call: .; j_call: TRBJ1-1; cdr3_length: 15; v_call: TRBV5-8; clone_size: .; cdr3_aa: CASSLSGGTNTEAFF; cdr3_nt: TGTGCCAGCAGCTTGTCGGGGGGGACGAACACTGAAGCTTTCTTT
d_call: .; j_call: TRBJ1-3; cdr3_length: 13; v_call: TRBV6-1; clone_size: .; cdr3_aa: CASSAFSGNTIYF; cdr3_nt: TGTGCCAGCAGTGCTTTCTCTGGAAACACCATATATTTT
d_call: TRBD1; j_call: TRBJ2-2; cdr3_length: 17; v_call: TRBV11-2; clone_size: once; cdr3_aa: CASSPRAGTGGTGELFF; cdr3_nt: TGTGCCAGCAGCCCCAGGGCCGGGACAGGGGGCACCGGGGAGCTGTTTTTT
d_call: .; j_call: TRBJ1-2; cdr3_length: 15; v_call: TRBV12-3/TRBV12-4; clone_size: .; cdr3_aa: CASSLGQRILYGYTF; cdr3_nt: TGTGCCAGCAGTTTAGGACAGCGAATTCTCTATGGCTACACCTTC
d_call: .; j_call: TRBJ1-6; cdr3_length: 16; v_call: TRBV5-1; clone_size: .; cdr3_aa: CASSLAPTGGNSPLHF; cdr3_nt: TGCGCCAGCAGCTTGGCCCCAACAGGAGGGAATTCACCCCTCCACTTT
d_call: TRBD2; j_call: TRBJ2-5; cdr3_length: 15; v_call: TRBV7-3; clone_size: .; cdr3_aa: CASSSSAGGKETQYF; cdr3_nt: TGTGCCAGCAGCTCATCAGCGGGGGGGAAAGAGACCCAGTACTTC
d_call: .; j_call: TRBJ2-5; cdr3_length: 15; v_call: TRBV5-4; clone_size: few; cdr3_aa: CASTYTGRKQETQYF; cdr3_nt: TGTGCCAGCACCTATACGGGGCGGAAACAAGAGACCCAGTACTTC
d_call: .; j_call: TRBJ2-1; cdr3_length: 13; v_call: TRBV5-4; clone_size: .; cdr3_aa: CASTNPQYNEQFF; cdr3_nt: TGTGCCAGCACCAACCCCCAGTACAATGAGCAGTTCTTC
d_call: TRBD2; j_call: TRBJ2-5; cdr3_length: 13; v_call: TRBV2; clone_size: .; cdr3_aa: CASSASGEGTQYF; cdr3_nt: TGTGCCAGCAGTGCGTCCGGGGAGGGGACCCAGTACTTC
d_call: TRBD1; j_call: TRBJ1-5; cdr3_length: 15; v_call: TRBV6-4; clone_size: few; cdr3_aa: CASSQGGSSNQPQHF; cdr3_nt: TGTGCCAGCAGTCAGGGGGGTAGTAGCAATCAGCCCCAGCATTTT
d_call: .; j_call: TRBJ1-1; cdr3_length: 13; v_call: TRBV6-1; clone_size: few; cdr3_aa: CASRGFQGTEAFF; cdr3_nt: TGTGCCAGCAGGGGATTCCAGGGCACTGAAGCTTTCTTT
d_call: .; j_call: TRBJ2-1; cdr3_length: 13; v_call: TRBV5-4; clone_size: .; cdr3_aa: CASRPQGQNEQFF; cdr3_nt: TGTGCCAGCCGGCCTCAGGGGCAAAATGAGCAGTTCTTC
d_call: TRBD2; j_call: TRBJ2-1; cdr3_length: 14; v_call: TRBV6-1; clone_size: .; cdr3_aa: CASSERLAGGSEFF; cdr3_nt: TGTGCCAGCAGTGAAAGGCTAGCGGGGGGATCCGAGTTCTTC
d_call: TRBD2; j_call: TRBJ2-3; cdr3_length: 16; v_call: TRBV20-1; clone_size: few; cdr3_aa: CSATPSGGYRTDTQYF; cdr3_nt: TGCAGTGCTACCCCTAGCGGGGGATACCGCACAGATACGCAGTATTTT
d_call: .; j_call: TRBJ1-6; cdr3_length: 14; v_call: TRBV12-3/TRBV12-4; clone_size: .; cdr3_aa: CASSLQGDRSPLHF; cdr3_nt: TGTGCCAGCAGCCTACAGGGAGATCGGTCACCCCTCCACTTT
d_call: .; j_call: TRBJ1-5; cdr3_length: 15; v_call: TRBV11-2; clone_size: few; cdr3_aa: CASSFGDYSHQPQHF; cdr3_nt: TGTGCCAGCAGCTTCGGAGATTATTCGCATCAGCCCCAGCATTTT
d_call: TRBD1; j_call: TRBJ2-7; cdr3_length: 14; v_call: TRBV5-4; clone_size: .; cdr3_aa: CANSFEGQGREQYF; cdr3_nt: TGTGCCAACAGCTTCGAGGGACAGGGCCGCGAGCAGTACTTC
d_call: TRBD1; j_call: TRBJ2-4; cdr3_length: 11; v_call: TRBV30; clone_size: few; cdr3_aa: CAWGTVPIQYF; cdr3_nt: TGTGCCTGGGGGACAGTCCCCATTCAGTACTTC
d_call: .; j_call: TRBJ1-1; cdr3_length: 11; v_call: TRBV20-1; clone_size: .; cdr3_aa: CSARTREGAFF; cdr3_nt: TGCAGTGCTAGAACCAGGGAAGGAGCTTTCTTT
d_call: .; j_call: TRBJ1-5; cdr3_length: 12; v_call: TRBV7-6; clone_size: .; cdr3_aa: CASSLLGQPQHF; cdr3_nt: TGTGCCAGCAGCTTATTGGGCCAGCCCCAGCATTTT
d_call: .; j_call: TRBJ1-6; cdr3_length: 14; v_call: TRBV4-3; clone_size: .; cdr3_aa: CASRLAGAYSPLHF; cdr3_nt: TGCGCCAGCCGACTAGCGGGAGCGTACTCACCCCTCCACTTT
d_call: .; j_call: TRBJ2-3; cdr3_length: 14; v_call: TRBV5-4; clone_size: few; cdr3_aa: CASRPGGVGDTQYF; cdr3_nt: TGTGCCAGCAGACCTGGCGGGGTCGGCGATACGCAGTATTTT
d_call: .; j_call: TRBJ2-7; cdr3_length: 16; v_call: TRBV4-2; clone_size: .; cdr3_aa: CASSQDLGGAGYEQYF; cdr3_nt: TGTGCCAGCAGCCAAGATCTTGGGGGGGCCGGCTACGAGCAGTACTTC
d_call: .; j_call: TRBJ1-6; cdr3_length: 18; v_call: TRBV28; clone_size: .; cdr3_aa: CASSLSAGFGSYNSPLHF; cdr3_nt: TGTGCCAGCAGTTTAAGTGCCGGGTTTGGCTCCTATAATTCACCCCTCCACTTT
d_call: .; j_call: TRBJ2-2; cdr3_length: 14; v_call: TRBV20-1; clone_size: .; cdr3_aa: CSARPGHYTGELFF; cdr3_nt: TGCAGTGCTAGGCCGGGTCACTATACCGGGGAGCTGTTTTTT
d_call: TRBD2; j_call: TRBJ2-3; cdr3_length: 15; v_call: TRBV11-3; clone_size: .; cdr3_aa: CASSLDGGGTDTQYF; cdr3_nt: TGTGCCAGCAGCTTAGACGGCGGGGGGACAGATACGCAGTATTTT